This TCR beta chain was identified during a study of CD8 T cells in Susac syndrome. Sequencing of TCR beta was performed on blood CD8+ and CD4+ T cells. The study used treatment-naive patients who had stable or active relapsing-remitting disease as multiple sclerosis controls. FACS was used to enrich TEMRA cells, whereas the CD8+ and CD4+ T cells were obtained by negative isolation. V gave up 8 bases and J gave up 5 bases; unmatched junction bases: 14. The germline CDR1 and CDR2 sequences are SNHLY and FYNNEI. This CDR3 is built from 16 residues. An amount of RNA that ranged from roughly 0.45 to 1 ug was reverse transcribed with random hexamers. TCRdb redid the calling of the immunoSEQ multiplex PCR reads with MiXCR, one entry per CDR3 protein. The sample records about 250,000 distinct CDR3 sequences, roughly 93% being singletons.

The sequence was obtained from a human donor with multiple sclerosis. This chain joins TRBV2 and TRBJ2-3; 9 positions match TRBD2. The specimen sequenced was CD4+ T cells from PBMCs. The CDR3 DNA sequence: TGTGCCAGCTCCCCGGGGACTAGCTTATTAGGAGATACGCAGTATTTT. It yields the protein CASSPGTSLLGDTQYF.